The 20 T cell receptor beta chains below all came from one sample that was sequenced in a study of T cell repertoires in cytomegalovirus infection (dated by TCRdb to between 2018 and 2020). Sequencer: Illumina HiSeq 1500. TCRdb ran its own pipeline on the public reads, namely fastp trimming at Q25 and MiXCR clone calling, and kept in-frame beta chains. Here each entry gathers all rows of one CDR3 protein and keeps the most common genes and DNA. The sample profile shows about 900,000 distinct CDR3 sequences; approximately 31% of them were found once. The ten most abundant clones make up over 11% of the sample. The treatment or condition label of this sample denotes: in vitro stimulation with specific CMV peptide epitopes to enrich CMV-specific T cells. Their cognate antigens are unknown. This material consisted of cultured CD8+ T cells from PBMCs, taken from culture after CMV antigen stimulation. These receptors all stem from a human donor in good health (CMV status not recorded). Some clones in this sample may be carry-over from other donors' samples.

This clonotype was observed a few times. V usage is TRBV27 and J usage is TRBJ1-4; tentatively, D is TRBD1 (6 bases). Trimming took 3 bases from V and 5 from J, leaving 10 bases between them. The CDR3 spans 14 residues. Germline lookup yields CDR1 MNHEY and CDR2 SMNVEV (reference sequence). The CDR3 bases are TGTGCCAGCAGTTTTTCACAGGGAAATGAAAAACTGTTTTTT. Translation: CASSFSQGNEKLFF.

This clonotype was recorded a few times. The rearrangement joins TRBV27 to TRBJ2-6; no clear D gene. V gave up 4 bases and J gave up 2 bases, with 3 bases separating them. The CDR3 length is 13 residues. The germline V gene encodes CDR1 MNHEY and CDR2 SMNVEV (reference sequence). CDR3 loop: CASSSTGANVLTF. Written as DNA, the CDR3 is TGTGCCAGCAGTTCAACTGGGGCCAACGTCCTGACTTTC. The full variable domain, in which reference TRBV27 and TRBJ2-6 provide the parts outside the CDR3, is EAQVTQNPRYLITVTGKKLTVTCSQNMNHEYMSWYRQDPGLGLRQIYYSMNVEVTDKGDVPEGYKVSRKEKRNFPLILESPSPNQTSLYFCASSSTGANVLTFGAGSRLTVL.

This clonotype is judged medium-sized (0.01 to 0.1%). The chain carries TRBV6-5 and TRBJ2-1, with D possibly matching TRBD2 (6 bases). V lost 0 bases to trimming and J lost 4 bases, with 10 bases between them. Germline V CDR1 and CDR2: MNHEY, SVGAGI. The CDR3 loop spans 15 amino acids. The CDR3 DNA reads TGTGCCAGCAGTTACTCGCGGGGCACTTACAATGAGCAGTTCTTC. It translates to CASSYSRGTYNEQFF.

J is TRBJ2-1 and V is TRBV12-3 or TRBV12-4, with D hard to call. The CDR3 loop spans 11 amino acids. The CDR3 DNA is TGTGCTACGGATAGGGACAATGAGCAGTTCTTC. The encoded protein is CATDRDNEQFF.

V usage is TRBV10-2 and J usage is TRBJ2-7; D assignment may be TRBD1 or TRBD2 (6 bases each). This CDR3 contains 14 residues. Deletions cut 4 bases from V and 3 bases from J, with 13 bases between. Germline V CDR1 and CDR2: WSHSY, SAAADI. The CDR3 sequence is CASSGIGGNYEQYF. CDR3 bases: TGCGCCAGCAGTGGGATAGGGGGGAACTACGAGCAGTACTTC.

The chain recombines TRBV12-3 or TRBV12-4 with TRBJ2-7; 7 bases agree with TRBD2. The ends lost 4 bases at V and 6 bases at J; junction bases unmatched: 0. This CDR3 has 11 amino acids. The CDR3: CASSWGGEQYF. For the CDR3, the DNA is TGTGCCAGCAGTTGGGGGGGCGAGCAGTACTTC.

This clonotype was seen a few times. The rearrangement links TRBV28 to TRBJ1-5; 7 nucleotides line up with TRBD1. The CDR3 covers 14 residues. V dropped 3 bases and J dropped 6; count of bases not matched to a gene: 5. CDR1 and CDR2 from the germline V gene are MDHEN and SYDVKM. The DNA for the CDR3 is TGTGCCAGCAGTTTCCGACAGGGCAGTCAGCCCCAGCATTTT. Its protein product is CASSFRQGSQPQHF.

This clonotype has ten or more counts. This chain links TRBV6-1 with TRBJ2-1, with 9 positions matching TRBD1. CDR3 length: 15 residues. Germline CDR1 and CDR2: MNHNS and SASEGT. With V trimmed by 5 bases and J by 5 bases, 7 bases remained unmatched. CDR3 residues: CASSLGGTGNNEQFF. For the CDR3, the DNA is TGTGCCAGCAGTCTGGGAGGGACAGGGAACAATGAGCAGTTCTTC.

The chain carries TRBV6-1 and TRBJ2-2; D could derive from TRBD1 or TRBD2 (5 bases each). The V gene's germline CDR1 is MNHNS and CDR2 SASEGT. This CDR3 has 16 residues. Trimming cost V 5 bases and J 5 bases, with 18 bases left between them. This CDR3 reads CASSPSHRGETGELFF. The DNA of the CDR3 is TGTGCCAGCAGTCCTTCCCATAGAGGGGAGACCGGGGAGCTGTTTTTT.

The chain employs TRBV6-1 and TRBJ1-5; D may be TRBD1 (5 bases). V lost 2 bases to trimming and J lost 1 base, with 12 bases between them. Germline CDR1 MNHNS, CDR2 SASEGT. The CDR3 totals 16 residues. CDR3 in amino acids: CASSEFSGPSNQPQHF. In nucleotides, the CDR3 is TGTGCCAGCAGTGAATTTTCAGGGCCGAGCAATCAGCCCCAGCATTTT.

This clonotype was observed many times. The CDR3 DNA reads TGTGCCAGCAGGGGACAGGACAATGAGCAGTTCTTC. It translates to CASRGQDNEQFF. The chain has TRBV7-2 and TRBJ2-1; 8 positions match TRBD1. CDR1 and CDR2 from the germline V gene are SGHTA and FQGNSA. Trimming at V came to 6 bases and at J to 5 bases, leaving 0 bases not matched to a gene. This CDR3 contains 12 residues.

In its sample, this clonotype was seen many times. The chain joins TRBV12-3 or TRBV12-4 to TRBJ1-1; TRBD1 is a possible D gene (5 bases). The CDR3 covers 14 residues. The germline V and J ends were trimmed by 3 bases and 5 bases, with 13 bases remaining between them. CDR3 region: CASSFGREMTEAFF. DNA of the CDR3: TGTGCCAGCAGTTTCGGCAGGGAGATGACTGAAGCTTTCTTT.

At least ten counts were recorded for this clonotype. The genes are TRBV12-3 or TRBV12-4 and TRBJ2-1; TRBD2 is a possible D gene (5 bases). The CDR3 extends over 16 amino acids. Trimming pared 3 bases from V and 5 bases from J, leaving 17 bases between. The CDR3, as DNA: TGTGCCAGCAGTTTTGCCCCCCCGGGAACCCACAATGAGCAGTTCTTC. This encodes CASSFAPPGTHNEQFF.

The chain recombines TRBV19 with TRBJ2-7; D might be TRBD2 (5 bases). Germline CDR1 reads LNHDA; CDR2 reads SQIVND (reference sequence). The ends were cut back, 1 base at V and 1 base at J, with 8 bases in the middle. CDR3 length: 14 amino acids. DNA for the CDR3: TGTGCCAGTAGTATAGGGTGGAGGTCCTACGAGCAGTACGTC. It specifies CASSIGWRSYEQYV.

The genes are TRBV5-4 and TRBJ2-1; TRBD2 is a possible D gene (7 bases). This CDR3 contains 11 residues. The V and J ends lost 7 bases and 12 bases respectively, with 14 bases between them. The germline gives CDR1 SGHNT, CDR2 YYREEE (reference sequence). CDR3 in amino acids: CASRGGTTQFF. CDR3 nucleotide sequence: TGTGCCAGCCGAGGGGGGACTACGCAGTTCTTC.

For this clonotype: An end of the junction does not agree with germline; a read error may underlie this. The chain is built from TRBV7-9 and TRBJ1-2, with D tentatively TRBD1 (6 bases). From germline, CDR1 is SEHNR and CDR2 FQNEAQ (reference sequence). This CDR3 is built from 16 residues. CDR3 DNA sequence: TGTGCCAGCAGCTTATTCCTCGGGGGGGGCTCGAATGGCTACATCTTC. Amino acids: CASSLFLGGGSNGYIF.

In this sample, this clonotype turned up once. The rearrangement uses TRBV6-6 and TRBJ1-5; 8 bases agree with TRBD1. The CDR3 is made up of 15 amino acids. Germline values: CDR1 MNHNY, CDR2 SVGAGI (reference sequence). After removal of 8 bases from V and 8 bases from J, the junction contained 14 bases not matched to a gene. CDR3 protein: CASLPRQGPQEPQHF. As DNA, the CDR3 is TGTGCCAGCCTACCGAGACAGGGGCCCCAAGAGCCCCAGCATTTT.

This clonotype was counted many times. The rearrangement uses TRBV10-3 and TRBJ2-3; 8 nucleotides line up with TRBD2. V lost 0 bases, J lost 0 bases, and 8 bases stayed unmatched. Germline assignment: CDR1 ENHRY and CDR2 SYGVKD. There are 18 residues in the CDR3. The CDR3 sequence: CAISESWIAGSSTDTQYF. The CDR3 region has the DNA TGTGCCATCAGTGAGTCGTGGATAGCGGGGAGTAGCACAGATACGCAGTATTTT.

This clonotype was counted ten times or more. This chain links TRBV6-2 or TRBV6-3 with TRBJ2-1; D not certain. CDR3 size: 17 residues. Germline assignment: CDR1 MNHEY and CDR2 SVGEGT. The V gene lost 0 bases and the J gene lost 4 bases, with 16 bases spanning the gap. As DNA, the CDR3 is TGTGCCAGCAGTTACTCTCCCCCTACATCCATTTACAATGAGCAGTTCTTC. This gives the protein CASSYSPPTSIYNEQFF.

About this clonotype itself: Relative to the germline gene, one junction end is altered; a read error may explain this. The chain combines TRBV7-6 with TRBJ2-3, with D possibly being TRBD1 (6 bases). The CDR3 is made up of 12 amino acids. Germline lookup yields CDR1 SGHVS and CDR2 FNYEAQ. In DNA, the CDR3 is TGTGCCAGCAGCCTACAGGGATTTACGCTGTATTTT. This gives the protein CASSLQGFTLYF.